This TCR beta chain comes out of a study of type 1 regulatory T cells (TCRdb year 2021). Background on the whole study: The study characterized an in vitro protocol that generated a Tr1-enriched, alloantigen-specific CD4 T cell product named T-allo10. T-allo10 was under clinical evaluation in patients with hematological malignancies receiving allogeneic hematopoietic stem cell transplantation.

V is cut by 7 bases and J by 0 bases, and the space between the germline ends is 13 bases. Spanning cysteine to phenylalanine, the CDR3 consists of 14 amino acids. The retained sequence is limited to the CDR3, 42 bases, with the frame set at the first base. Via the germline V gene, CDR1 is SGHTA and CDR2 FQGNSA. The sequencing machine was an Illumina MiSeq. TCRdb redid the processing of the public reads, applying fastp at Q25 and MiXCR, and retained in-frame beta chains. Each record represents a unique CDR3 protein, reported with the most common genes and DNA among its rows. The sample records some 90,000 distinct CDR3 sequences, around a third of which are singletons. Together, the top ten hold 2% to 2.5% of the sample. About this clonotype: The clone's antigen remains unknown. Base qualities were left out, and no much larger clone turns up one base away.

The chain is made from TRBV7-2 and TRBJ2-7; the D region may be TRBD1 or TRBD2, each matching 5 bases equally. The origin of this receptor is a human donor in good health. Specimen: CD4+ T cells, either the whole sample or a sorted fraction (not recorded which). The CDR3: CASNPDGTSYEQYF. Here is the DNA: TGTGCCAGCAACCCGGACGGGACCTCCTACGAGCAGTACTTC.